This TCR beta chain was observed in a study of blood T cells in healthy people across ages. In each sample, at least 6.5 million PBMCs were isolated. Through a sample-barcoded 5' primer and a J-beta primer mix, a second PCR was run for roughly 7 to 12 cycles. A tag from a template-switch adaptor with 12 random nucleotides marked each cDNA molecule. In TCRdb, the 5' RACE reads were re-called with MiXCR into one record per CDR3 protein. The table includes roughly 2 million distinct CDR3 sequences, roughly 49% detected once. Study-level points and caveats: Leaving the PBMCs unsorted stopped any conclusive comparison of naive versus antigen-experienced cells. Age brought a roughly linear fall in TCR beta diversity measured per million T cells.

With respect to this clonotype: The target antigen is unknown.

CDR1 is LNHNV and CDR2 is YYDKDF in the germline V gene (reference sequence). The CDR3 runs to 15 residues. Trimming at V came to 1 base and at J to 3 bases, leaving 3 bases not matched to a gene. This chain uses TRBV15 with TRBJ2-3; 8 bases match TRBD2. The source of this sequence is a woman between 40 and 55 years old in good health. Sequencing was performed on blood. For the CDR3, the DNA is TGTGCCACCAGCAGAGTCGGGGGGGGAACAGATACGCAGTATTTT. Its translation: CATSRVGGGTDTQYF.